These 6 T cell receptor beta chains originate from one sample sequenced in a study of CD8 T cells in ankylosing spondylitis. TCRdb fed the 5' RACE reads into MiXCR, producing one record per CDR3 protein. The sample lists roughly 14,000 distinct CDR3 sequences; 2.8% were seen once. Sequenced input: blood, either unsorted or a sorted T cell fraction (not recorded which). Source of these receptors: a male donor with ankylosing spondylitis or in good health (not recorded which).

This clonotype is a singleton in its sample. One end of the junction fails to match germline, which may point to a read error. J is TRBJ2-1 and V is TRBV9; 10 bases align to TRBD1. This CDR3 region has 15 residues. Germline CDR1 and CDR2: SGDLS and YYNGEE. This CDR3 reads CASIPHQDRGVEQIF. The CDR3 DNA sequence: TGTGCCAGCATCCCTCACCAGGACAGGGGGGTTGAGCAGATCTTC.

This clonotype showed up many times. J is TRBJ2-2 and V is TRBV9; 9 bases agree with TRBD2. CDR3 length equals 15 residues. In germline, CDR1 is SGDLS, CDR2 YYNGEE. V was pared by 3 bases and J by 3 bases, with 3 bases of the junction left unmatched. CDR3: CASSGLAVDTGELFF. Here the CDR3 DNA reads TGTGCCAGCAGCGGACTAGCGGTTGACACCGGGGAGCTGTTTTTT.

The J gene is TRBJ2-3, the V gene TRBV9; the match to TRBD2 covers 11 bases. Germline CDR1 reads SGDLS; CDR2 reads YYNGEE. This CDR3 has 19 residues. The V and J ends lost 0 bases and 2 bases, in that order; junction bases with no gene match: 11. CDR3: CASSVGLAGGRSPTDTQYF. The CDR3 region has the DNA TGTGCCAGCAGCGTAGGGCTAGCGGGGGGTAGAAGCCCCACAGATACGCAGTATTTT.

Many counts were recorded for this clonotype. The chain recombines TRBV9 with TRBJ2-1; D unclear. Trimming removed 3 bases at V and 5 bases at J, with 12 bases between. The length of the CDR3 is 14 residues. Germline CDR1 reads SGDLS; CDR2 reads YYNGEE. Here the CDR3 reads CASSETVPDNEQFF. As DNA, the CDR3 is TGTGCCAGCAGCGAGACGGTACCAGACAATGAGCAGTTCTTC.

This clonotype showed up many times. V is TRBV9 and J is TRBJ2-7; TRBD1 matches 8 bases. Germline lookup yields CDR1 SGDLS and CDR2 YYNGEE. The V and J ends lost 0 bases and 2 bases, in that order; junction bases with no gene match: 1. This CDR3 comprises 14 residues. In DNA, the CDR3 is TGTGCCAGCAGCGTAGGGACAGGGACCTACGAGCAGTACTTC. Protein sequence: CASSVGTGTYEQYF.

This chain connects TRBV9 to TRBJ1-1; the match to TRBD1 covers 9 bases. The length of the CDR3 is 15 residues. Unmatched junction bases numbered 2, after V lost 1 base and J lost 1 base. Germline loops: CDR1 SGDLS, CDR2 YYNGEE. CDR3 in DNA: TGTGCCAGCAGCGTATCACAGGGGGCGAACACTGAAGCTTTCTTT. It yields the protein CASSVSQGANTEAFF.